The 22 T cell receptor beta chains below were found in one sample sequenced in a study of T cells after yellow fever vaccination. In TCRdb, the 5' RACE reads were re-called with MiXCR into one record per CDR3 protein. Of some 320,000 distinct CDR3 sequences listed, about 10% are singletons. The sample here was CD4+ T cells sorted from PBMCs, taken 45 days after the yellow fever booster vaccination. Receptor source: a young man who received the YFV17D yellow fever vaccine.

CDR3 nucleotides: TGTGCCAGCGCAAAACAGGGGTACAATGAGCAGTTCTTC. Its translation is CASAKQGYNEQFF. The gene calls are TRBV5-4 and TRBJ2-1; 7 bases match TRBD1. Germline CDR1 is SGHNT and CDR2 is YYREEE (reference sequence). The junction had 5 bases not matched to a gene; V was cut back by 7 bases and J by 4 bases. This CDR3 region has 13 residues. Combining the CDR3 with reference TRBV5-4 and TRBJ2-1 gives the whole variable domain ETGVTQSPTHLIKTRGQQVTLRCSSQSGHNTVSWYQQALGQGPQFIFQYYREEENGRGNFPPRFSGLQFPNYSSELNVNALELDDSALYLCASAKQGYNEQFFGPGTRLTVL.

The chain uses TRBV5-1 and TRBJ1-4; tentatively, D is TRBD1 (6 bases). The CDR3 has 14 residues. The V gene's germline CDR1 is SGHRS and CDR2 YFSETQ. Trimming removed 7 bases at V and 5 bases at J, with 15 bases between. The CDR3 loop reads CASGTGFGNEKLFF. DNA of the CDR3: TGCGCCAGCGGTACAGGGTTCGGAAATGAAAAACTGTTTTTT.

The rearrangement joins TRBV5-4 to TRBJ1-1; a weak D match, TRBD1 (5 bases). Germline loops: CDR1 SGHNT, CDR2 YYREEE (reference sequence). The V end was cut by 6 bases, the J end by 1 base, with 13 bases between. The CDR3 has 14 amino acids. Written as DNA, the CDR3 is TGTGCCAGCAACCCCGGGACGCGGAACACTGAAGCTTTCTTT. This codes for CASNPGTRNTEAFF.

This clonotype was counted only a few times. In DNA, the CDR3 is TGCAGTGCTAGATTGACGGGACGCATAAAAGAGACCCAGTACTTC. Translating it yields CSARLTGRIKETQYF. The chain recombines TRBV20-1 with TRBJ2-5; tentatively, D is TRBD1 or TRBD2 (5 bases each). Germline loops: CDR1 DFQATT, CDR2 SNEGSKA (reference sequence). The CDR3 is 15 residues long. V was clipped by 2 bases and J by 3 bases, with 16 bases between them.

This clonotype was detected only a few times. The V call is TRBV2, the J call TRBJ2-7; no definite D call. V lost 0 bases and J lost 4, with 7 bases in between. This CDR3 spans 13 amino acids. CDR1 SNHLY and CDR2 FYNNEI come from the germline V gene. The CDR3 protein is CASSEARIYEQYF. The CDR3 DNA follows: TGTGCCAGCAGTGAAGCGCGAATTTACGAGCAGTACTTC.

As DNA, the CDR3 is TGTGCCACCAGCGCCATGACAGGGGGCGGAAATACGCAGTATTTT. It specifies CATSAMTGGGNTQYF. The chain employs TRBV15 and TRBJ2-3, with 10 bases aligning to TRBD1. The germline V gene encodes CDR1 LNHNV and CDR2 YYDKDF (reference sequence). After removal of 5 bases from V and 7 bases from J, the junction contained 9 bases not matched to a gene. The CDR3 has 15 residues.

This chain uses TRBV29-1 with TRBJ1-2; the D gene is possibly TRBD1 (5 bases). CDR1 SQVTM and CDR2 ANQGSEA come from the germline V gene. Trimming left V 3 bases short and J 8 bases short, with 16 bases between. The CDR3 spans 13 residues. CDR3 coding DNA: TGCAGCGTTGACGGGGCAGGGCGTGGGGGCTACACCTTC. Protein sequence: CSVDGAGRGGYTF. Together with reference TRBV29-1 and TRBJ1-2, the CDR3 gives the full variable domain: SAVISQKPSRDICQRGTSLTIQCQVDSQVTMMFWYRQQPGQSLTLIATANQGSEATYESGFVIDKFPISRPNLTFSTLTVSNMSPEDSSIYLCSVDGAGRGGYTFGSGTRLTVV.

The chain links TRBV10-3 to TRBJ2-1; D call uncertain. CDR1 is ENHRY, CDR2 SYGVKD, per germline. Trimming removed 11 bases from V and 6 bases from J, with 17 bases in between. The CDR3 is 13 residues long. CDR3 bases: TGTGCCGCAAGGCGTAGGGATGGCAATGAGCAGTTCTTC. It yields the protein CAARRRDGNEQFF.

This clonotype was observed a handful of times. V gene TRBV6-5 combines with J gene TRBJ2-5; D might be TRBD2 (7 bases). The CDR3 extends over 17 amino acids. Deletions cut 2 bases from V and 3 bases from J, with 19 bases between. In germline, CDR1 is MNHEY, CDR2 SVGAGI. CDR3 amino acids: CASSYGAGASGEETQYF. CDR3 bases: TGTGCCAGCAGTTACGGCGCGGGGGCGTCAGGGGAAGAGACCCAGTACTTC.

This clonotype was observed at least ten times. The chain carries TRBV5-5 and TRBJ1-5; D is uncertain. CDR3 length equals 17 residues. CDR1 SGHKS and CDR2 YYEKEE come from the germline V gene (reference sequence). V was trimmed by 7 bases and J by 3 bases, leaving 23 bases between them. The CDR3 sequence: CASPRNPGESNNQPQHF. The DNA of the CDR3 is TGTGCCAGCCCACGAAACCCAGGCGAATCAAACAATCAGCCCCAGCATTTT.

The chain is built from TRBV21-1 and TRBJ1-5; the listed D gene, TRBD1, was not tested against the DNA. TRBV21-1 represents a pseudogene. This CDR3 has 15 amino acids. CDR3 sequence (DNA): TGTGCCAGCAGCAAAGGACAGGGATGGCATCAGCCCCAGCATTTT. Translated: CASSKGQGWHQPQHF.

This clonotype was seen a handful of times. The CDR3 here is CSARPGSRNTEAFF. The CDR3 DNA follows: TGCAGTGCTAGACCCGGATCTAGGAACACTGAAGCTTTCTTT. The rearrangement links TRBV20-1 to TRBJ1-1; no firm D call. The CDR3 contains 14 residues. The germline gives CDR1 DFQATT, CDR2 SNEGSKA (reference sequence). Trimming took 2 bases from V and 1 from J, leaving 11 bases between them.

To note about this clonotype: One end of the junction does not line up with germline, which may come from a read error. This chain joins TRBV20-1 and TRBJ2-1; D may be TRBD2 (5 bases). The CDR3 loop spans 14 amino acids. Germline CDR1 and CDR2: DFQATT and SNEGSKA (reference sequence). DNA of the CDR3: TGCAGTGCTAGATTCCCTAGCTCCAACAATGAGCAGTTCTTC. Translating it yields CSARFPSSNNEQFF.

The rearrangement uses TRBV7-8 and TRBJ2-1; 14 bases fit TRBD2. After removal of 3 bases from V and 10 bases from J, the junction contained 2 bases not matched to a gene. CDR1 is SGHVS and CDR2 is FQNEAQ in the germline V gene. This CDR3 contains 14 residues. CDR3 sequence reads: CASSLTSGGVEQFF. CDR3 bases: TGTGCCAGCAGCTTGACTAGCGGGGGGGTGGAGCAGTTCTTC.

V is TRBV14 and J is TRBJ2-1, with 7 bases that match TRBD1. Trimming removed 11 bases from V and 7 bases from J; junction bases left unmatched: 17. The CDR3 covers 15 residues. Looked up from germline, CDR1 is SGHDN and CDR2 is FVKESK. CDR3 DNA: TGTGCCTCCCGAACCTGGCAGGGGGTAGGTAATGAGCAGTTCTTC. Its protein is CASRTWQGVGNEQFF.

This clonotype occurred a few times. The genes are TRBV18 and TRBJ2-7; tentative D call: TRBD1 (6 bases). Germline-derived CDR1 and CDR2 are KGHSH and LQKENI. Trimming removed 3 bases at V and 2 bases at J, with 11 bases between. The CDR3 spans 14 residues. CDR3 loop: CASSPPGQPYEQYV. The DNA of the CDR3 is TGTGCCAGCTCACCCCCGGGACAACCCTACGAGCAGTACGTC.

There are a few counts of this clonotype. This chain uses TRBV29-1 with TRBJ2-3; TRBD2 agrees at 8 bases. Germline CDR1 and CDR2: SQVTM and ANQGSEA. This CDR3 region has 16 residues. V gave up 6 bases and J gave up 5 bases; unmatched junction bases: 16. CDR3 in DNA: TGCAGCGTCCTAGCCGGGATGCGGGGGGCCAGAGATACGCAGTATTTT. Translating gives CSVLAGMRGARDTQYF.

This clonotype was seen a few times. The rearrangement links TRBV7-2 to TRBJ2-7; 11 nucleotides align to TRBD2. Germline V gene data show CDR1 as SGHTA and CDR2 as FQGNSA. J gave up 0 bases and V 8 bases, and 6 bases lay outside the gene matches. The CDR3 covers 15 residues. The CDR3 spells CASVLAGGSSYEQYF. The DNA of the CDR3 is TGTGCCAGCGTTCTAGCGGGGGGAAGCTCCTACGAGCAGTACTTC.

This clonotype has at least ten counts. The rearrangement uses TRBV5-1 and TRBJ2-6; D is uncertain. The CDR3 is made up of 15 amino acids. Germline CDR1 SGHRS, CDR2 YFSETQ. V lost 1 base to trimming and J lost 0 bases, with 5 bases between them. The CDR3 DNA is TGCGCCAGCAGCTTGCCCTTCTCTGGGGCCAACGTCCTGACTTTC. Protein sequence: CASSLPFSGANVLTF.

The chain carries TRBV6-5 and TRBJ2-3, with 10 bases aligning to TRBD2. V gave up 6 bases and J gave up 4 bases; unmatched junction bases: 13. The germline CDR1 and CDR2 sequences are MNHEY and SVGAGI. This CDR3 spans 17 amino acids. This CDR3 is CASRDWSGGGLADTQYF. DNA for the CDR3: TGTGCCAGCAGAGACTGGAGCGGGGGGGGATTGGCAGATACGCAGTATTTT.

The chain links TRBV4-3 to TRBJ2-7, with 9 bases lining up with TRBD1. Trimming removed 3 bases from V and 0 bases from J; junction bases left unmatched: 12. The CDR3 runs to 18 residues. In germline, CDR1 is LGHNA, CDR2 YSLEER. CDR3 coding DNA: TGCGCCAGCAGCCACCTATCCCCGGGGACAGGGCGCTCCTACGAGCAGTACTTC. It specifies CASSHLSPGTGRSYEQYF.

This clonotype was observed a handful of times. The chain is built from TRBV12-3 or TRBV12-4 and TRBJ1-2; unclear D gene. Trimming stripped 3 bases from V and 5 bases from J, with 10 bases between. The CDR3 runs 13 residues. CDR3 amino acids: CASSFGPAYGYTF. CDR3 nucleotide sequence: TGTGCCAGCAGTTTTGGCCCCGCGTATGGCTACACCTTC.